This is a list of T cell receptor beta chains from one sample in a study of technical replicates of blood from a handful of donors. TCRdb keeps only in-frame clones here, not all; method: immunoSEQ multiplex PCR. The table has around 76,000 clones, almost 99% seen once. The sequenced sample was T cells isolated from PBMCs. The receptors originated from a human donor in good health. CDR3s include the opening cysteine and the closing phenylalanine or tryptophan. A D gene is named only where the DNA matches it firmly. Only some rows state a clone size, as once, few, many or a class for expanded clones.

clone_size: .; d_call: .; v_call: TRBV6-5; j_call: TRBJ2-1; cdr3_length: 14; cdr3_aa: CASSWTSSYNEQFF; cdr3_nt: TGTGCCAGCAGTTGGACATCCTCCTACAATGAGCAGTTCTTC
clone_size: .; d_call: .; v_call: TRBV2; j_call: TRBJ2-4; cdr3_length: 11; cdr3_aa: CASRNGGIQYF; cdr3_nt: TGTGCCAGCAGGAACGGAGGCATTCAGTACTTC
clone_size: .; d_call: .; v_call: TRBV4-3; j_call: TRBJ1-4; cdr3_length: 14; cdr3_aa: CASSQRHWDEKLFF; cdr3_nt: TGCGCCAGCAGCCAGCGACATTGGGATGAAAAACTGTTTTTT
clone_size: once; d_call: .; v_call: TRBV2; j_call: TRBJ1-1; cdr3_length: 13; cdr3_aa: CASRENRNTEAFF; cdr3_nt: TGTGCCAGCAGGGAGAATAGAAACACTGAAGCTTTCTTT
clone_size: .; d_call: TRBD2; v_call: TRBV5-1; j_call: TRBJ2-1; cdr3_length: 15; cdr3_aa: CASSSGLAGGNEQFF; cdr3_nt: TGCGCCAGCAGCTCTGGACTAGCGGGAGGGAATGAGCAGTTCTTC
clone_size: .; d_call: .; v_call: TRBV10-3; j_call: TRBJ2-5; cdr3_length: 12; cdr3_aa: CAISESQETQYF; cdr3_nt: TGTGCCATCAGTGAGTCTCAGGAGACCCAGTACTTC
clone_size: .; d_call: TRBD2; v_call: TRBV7-3; j_call: TRBJ2-5; cdr3_length: 15; cdr3_aa: CASSLTGGLADTQYF; cdr3_nt: TGTGCCAGCAGCTTAACCGGGGGACTAGCGGACACCCAGTACTTC
clone_size: .; d_call: .; v_call: TRBV18; j_call: TRBJ1-1; cdr3_length: 13; cdr3_aa: CASSPPGDTEAFF; cdr3_nt: TGTGCCAGCTCACCTCCGGGAGACACTGAAGCTTTCTTT
clone_size: few; d_call: .; v_call: TRBV5-5; j_call: TRBJ1-1; cdr3_length: 13; cdr3_aa: CASSLDTGFEAFF; cdr3_nt: TGTGCCAGCAGCTTAGACACAGGGTTCGAAGCTTTCTTT
clone_size: .; d_call: .; v_call: TRBV6-1; j_call: TRBJ1-1; cdr3_length: 17; cdr3_aa: CASSDFPGRTFNTEAFF; cdr3_nt: TGTGCCAGCAGTGATTTCCCAGGGCGCACCTTTAACACTGAAGCTTTCTTT
clone_size: .; d_call: .; v_call: TRBV11-1; j_call: TRBJ2-2; cdr3_length: 13; cdr3_aa: CASSSGLAGELFF; cdr3_nt: TGTGCCAGCAGCTCGGGACTCGCCGGGGAGCTGTTTTTT
clone_size: .; d_call: .; v_call: TRBV2; j_call: TRBJ2-3; cdr3_length: 14; cdr3_aa: CAVKGGQGGDTQYF; cdr3_nt: TGTGCCGTGAAAGGCGGACAGGGAGGGGATACGCAGTATTTT
clone_size: once; d_call: .; v_call: TRBV7-9; j_call: TRBJ2-7; cdr3_length: 14; cdr3_aa: CASSLEGGLNEQYF; cdr3_nt: TGTGCCAGCAGCTTAGAGGGAGGTCTAAACGAGCAGTACTTC
clone_size: .; d_call: TRBD1; v_call: TRBV27; j_call: TRBJ2-7; cdr3_length: 15; cdr3_aa: CASSPRTGSSYEQYF; cdr3_nt: TGTGCCAGCAGTCCACGGACAGGGAGCTCCTACGAGCAGTACTTC
clone_size: .; d_call: .; v_call: TRBV2; j_call: TRBJ2-7; cdr3_length: 13; cdr3_aa: CASKETGINEQYF; cdr3_nt: TGTGCCAGCAAGGAGACAGGAATCAACGAGCAGTACTTC
clone_size: .; d_call: .; v_call: TRBV7-2; j_call: TRBJ1-1; cdr3_length: 15; cdr3_aa: CASSLGGGLNTEAFF; cdr3_nt: TGTGCCAGCAGCTTAGGGGGAGGGCTGAACACTGAAGCTTTCTTT
clone_size: .; d_call: .; v_call: TRBV7-9; j_call: TRBJ2-1; cdr3_length: 16; cdr3_aa: CAGGVGRLTVDNEQFF; cdr3_nt: TGTGCCGGCGGAGTAGGAAGATTGACAGTAGACAATGAGCAGTTCTTC
clone_size: .; d_call: TRBD1; v_call: TRBV10-2; j_call: TRBJ1-3; cdr3_length: 14; cdr3_aa: CASSTGETGNTIYF; cdr3_nt: TGCGCCAGCAGTACAGGGGAGACTGGAAACACCATATATTTT
clone_size: .; d_call: .; v_call: TRBV7-3; j_call: TRBJ1-1; cdr3_length: 13; cdr3_aa: CASRGGMNTEAFF; cdr3_nt: TGTGCCAGCAGGGGGGGGATGAACACTGAAGCTTTCTTT
clone_size: .; d_call: .; v_call: TRBV29-1; j_call: TRBJ1-1; cdr3_length: 14; cdr3_aa: CSFCRQTANTEAFF; cdr3_nt: TGCAGCTTCTGCCGACAAACAGCGAACACTGAAGCTTTCTTT
clone_size: .; d_call: .; v_call: TRBV23-1; j_call: TRBJ1-4; cdr3_length: 12; cdr3_aa: CASSQPQPKLFF; cdr3_nt: TGCGCCAGCAGTCAACCACAGCCAAAACTGTTTTTT
clone_size: .; d_call: TRBD1; v_call: TRBV5-1; j_call: TRBJ2-2; cdr3_length: 15; cdr3_aa: CASSSGTGDTGELFF; cdr3_nt: TGCGCCAGCAGCTCCGGGACAGGGGACACCGGGGAGCTGTTTTTT
clone_size: .; d_call: TRBD1; v_call: TRBV4-1; j_call: TRBJ2-3; cdr3_length: 14; cdr3_aa: CASSPGQATDTQYF; cdr3_nt: TGCGCCAGCAGCCCGGGACAGGCCACAGATACGCAGTATTTT
clone_size: .; d_call: TRBD2; v_call: TRBV7-9; j_call: TRBJ2-7; cdr3_length: 16; cdr3_aa: CASSHPVGTNTYEQYF; cdr3_nt: TGTGCCAGCAGCCACCCAGTAGGGACTAACACCTACGAGCAGTACTTC
clone_size: .; d_call: .; v_call: TRBV30; j_call: TRBJ2-1; cdr3_length: 14; cdr3_aa: CAWSRYTSRDEQFF; cdr3_nt: TGTGCCTGGAGTCGGTACACTAGCAGAGATGAGCAGTTCTTC
clone_size: .; d_call: .; v_call: TRBV6-1; j_call: TRBJ2-1; cdr3_length: 15; cdr3_aa: CASSEGTLAYNEQFF; cdr3_nt: TGTGCCAGCAGTGAAGGGACTTTGGCCTACAATGAGCAGTTCTTC
clone_size: .; d_call: .; v_call: TRBV5-6; j_call: TRBJ1-1; cdr3_length: 13; cdr3_aa: CASSEQGGTEAFF; cdr3_nt: TGTGCCAGCAGCGAACAGGGTGGGACTGAAGCTTTCTTT
clone_size: .; d_call: .; v_call: TRBV4-3; j_call: TRBJ1-2; cdr3_length: 16; cdr3_aa: CASSNVVTASDYGYTF; cdr3_nt: TGCGCCAGCAGCAACGTTGTGACAGCGTCCGACTATGGCTACACCTTC
clone_size: .; d_call: TRBD2; v_call: TRBV4-3; j_call: TRBJ2-5; cdr3_length: 15; cdr3_aa: CASSRGIAGGETQYF; cdr3_nt: TGCGCCAGCAGCCGTGGGATAGCGGGAGGAGAGACCCAGTACTTC
clone_size: .; d_call: TRBD1; v_call: TRBV11-2; j_call: TRBJ2-3; cdr3_length: 17; cdr3_aa: CASSLVYPGQGTDTQYF; cdr3_nt: TGTGCCAGCAGCTTAGTATACCCGGGACAGGGCACAGATACGCAGTATTTT
clone_size: once; d_call: .; v_call: TRBV4-2; j_call: TRBJ2-3; cdr3_length: 16; cdr3_aa: CASSQIRLGSTDTQYF; cdr3_nt: TGTGCCAGCAGCCAAATTAGACTTGGAAGCACAGATACGCAGTATTTT
clone_size: .; d_call: .; v_call: TRBV4-3; j_call: TRBJ1-1; cdr3_length: 16; cdr3_aa: CASQPFDAPTNTEAFF; cdr3_nt: TGCGCCAGCCAACCTTTCGATGCTCCCACAAACACTGAAGCTTTCTTT
clone_size: .; d_call: .; v_call: TRBV7-9; j_call: TRBJ2-6; cdr3_length: 14; cdr3_aa: CASSFGPGANVLTF; cdr3_nt: TGTGCCAGCAGCTTTGGCCCGGGGGCCAACGTCCTGACTTTC
clone_size: .; d_call: .; v_call: TRBV5-5; j_call: TRBJ1-5; cdr3_length: 12; cdr3_aa: CASSSRGQPQHF; cdr3_nt: TGTGCCAGCAGCAGCAGGGGCCAGCCCCAGCATTTT
clone_size: .; d_call: TRBD1; v_call: TRBV18; j_call: TRBJ1-1; cdr3_length: 15; cdr3_aa: CASSDRGPGNTEAFF; cdr3_nt: TGTGCCAGCTCAGACAGGGGGCCAGGGAACACTGAAGCTTTCTTT
clone_size: .; d_call: .; v_call: TRBV2; j_call: TRBJ1-5; cdr3_length: 13; cdr3_aa: CASKYRFNQPQHF; cdr3_nt: TGTGCCAGCAAGTACAGGTTCAATCAGCCCCAGCATTTT
clone_size: .; d_call: TRBD1; v_call: TRBV28; j_call: TRBJ2-7; cdr3_length: 14; cdr3_aa: CASRTGTGLYEQYF; cdr3_nt: TGTGCCAGCAGAACCGGGACAGGGTTGTACGAGCAGTACTTC
clone_size: .; d_call: .; v_call: TRBV2; j_call: TRBJ2-7; cdr3_length: 13; cdr3_aa: CASSGQEHYEQYF; cdr3_nt: TGTGCCAGCAGTGGACAGGAACACTACGAGCAGTACTTC
clone_size: .; d_call: TRBD1; v_call: TRBV19; j_call: TRBJ1-4; cdr3_length: 14; cdr3_aa: CASSPGQGFEKLFF; cdr3_nt: TGTGCCAGTAGTCCAGGACAGGGCTTTGAAAAACTGTTTTTT
clone_size: .; d_call: TRBD2; v_call: TRBV9; j_call: TRBJ2-7; cdr3_length: 13; cdr3_aa: CASSVAGGNEQYF; cdr3_nt: TGTGCCAGCAGCGTAGCGGGAGGCAACGAGCAGTACTTC
clone_size: .; d_call: TRBD1; v_call: TRBV7-9; j_call: TRBJ2-6; cdr3_length: 19; cdr3_aa: CASSRDRGLKYSGANVLTF; cdr3_nt: TGTGCCAGCAGTCGAGACAGGGGGCTCAAGTACTCTGGGGCCAACGTCCTGACTTTC
clone_size: .; d_call: .; v_call: TRBV18; j_call: TRBJ1-4; cdr3_length: 12; cdr3_aa: CASSELNEKLFF; cdr3_nt: TGTGCCAGCTCGGAGCTGAATGAAAAACTGTTTTTT
clone_size: .; d_call: .; v_call: TRBV15; j_call: TRBJ1-1; cdr3_length: 16; cdr3_aa: CATSRGYDSMNTEAFF; cdr3_nt: TGTGCCACCAGCAGAGGATATGACAGCATGAACACTGAAGCTTTCTTT
clone_size: .; d_call: .; v_call: TRBV27; j_call: TRBJ1-3; cdr3_length: 13; cdr3_aa: CASSSHMFGTIYF; cdr3_nt: TGTGCCAGCAGTTCCCACATGTTTGGCACCATATATTTT
clone_size: .; d_call: .; v_call: TRBV9; j_call: TRBJ1-1; cdr3_length: 15; cdr3_aa: CASSVSGFMNTEAFF; cdr3_nt: TGTGCCAGCAGCGTATCGGGGTTTATGAACACTGAAGCTTTCTTT
clone_size: once; d_call: .; v_call: TRBV19; j_call: TRBJ2-7; cdr3_length: 15; cdr3_aa: CASSIIWGATYEQYF; cdr3_nt: TGTGCCAGTAGTATTATCTGGGGCGCTACCTACGAGCAGTACTTC
clone_size: .; d_call: .; v_call: TRBV7-9; j_call: TRBJ2-3; cdr3_length: 15; cdr3_aa: CASSIPGISTDTQYF; cdr3_nt: TGTGCCAGCAGCATCCCAGGGATCAGCACAGATACGCAGTATTTT
clone_size: .; d_call: TRBD2; v_call: TRBV4-1; j_call: TRBJ2-7; cdr3_length: 15; cdr3_aa: CASSQAPGGVYEQYF; cdr3_nt: TGCGCCAGCAGCCAAGCGCCGGGAGGGGTGTACGAGCAGTACTTC
clone_size: .; d_call: TRBD2; v_call: TRBV6-5; j_call: TRBJ2-2; cdr3_length: 15; cdr3_aa: CASSLLAGGPGELFF; cdr3_nt: TGTGCCAGCAGCCTACTAGCGGGAGGGCCCGGGGAGCTGTTTTTT
clone_size: .; d_call: TRBD1; v_call: TRBV4-1; j_call: TRBJ1-5; cdr3_length: 15; cdr3_aa: CASSRIGTGRQPQHF; cdr3_nt: TGCGCCAGCAGCCGAATAGGGACAGGGAGACAGCCCCAGCATTTT
clone_size: .; d_call: .; v_call: TRBV15; j_call: TRBJ2-7; cdr3_length: 19; cdr3_aa: CATSRDLPPIGRERYEQYF; cdr3_nt: TGTGCCACCAGCAGAGATCTCCCCCCTATTGGTAGGGAGAGGTACGAGCAGTACTTC
clone_size: .; d_call: .; v_call: TRBV19; j_call: TRBJ2-1; cdr3_length: 15; cdr3_aa: CASTLEASSYNEQFF; cdr3_nt: TGTGCCAGTACTCTCGAGGCGAGCTCCTACAATGAGCAGTTCTTC
clone_size: .; d_call: .; v_call: TRBV2; j_call: TRBJ2-1; cdr3_length: 14; cdr3_aa: CASSEFRGSDEQFF; cdr3_nt: TGTGCCAGCAGTGAATTCCGAGGGTCGGATGAGCAGTTCTTC
clone_size: .; d_call: TRBD1; v_call: TRBV6-6; j_call: TRBJ1-2; cdr3_length: 16; cdr3_aa: CASTQLDRESNYGYTF; cdr3_nt: TGTGCCAGCACCCAATTAGACAGGGAATCTAACTATGGCTACACCTTC